Shown below are 8 T cell receptor beta chains from a single sample sequenced in a study of cytomegalovirus exposure and HLA in healthy donors. This PCR relied on a set of 60 Vbeta primers and 13 Jbeta primers. The table came from immunoSEQ multiplex PCR; TCRdb's copy has only in-frame clones and leaves some out. The data contain about 180,000 clones, more than 60% of them singletons. Sequences were obtained from PBMCs. All receptors come from a woman aged 55-69 years in good health and CMV-seropositive.

This rearrangement joins TRBV2 to TRBJ2-7, with D possibly being TRBD1 (6 bases). The CDR3 runs to 16 residues. Germline V gives CDR1 SNHLY, CDR2 FYNNEI. Trimming pared 1 base from V and 1 base from J, leaving 14 bases between. CDR3 region: CASSEDGGQGSYEQYF. The CDR3 DNA reads as TGTGCCAGCAGTGAAGATGGCGGTCAGGGGTCCTACGAGCAGTACTTC.

The rearrangement joins TRBV27 to TRBJ1-3; 7 nucleotides match TRBD1. This CDR3 spans 17 amino acids. The germline V gene encodes CDR1 MNHEY and CDR2 SMNVEV (reference sequence). Trimming at V came to 5 bases and at J to 5 bases, leaving 15 bases not matched to a gene. The CDR3 DNA is TGTGCCAGCAGTCCACGTAAGACAGGGAGATCACGAAACACCATATATTTT. Translating gives CASSPRKTGRSRNTIYF.

The V and J genes are TRBV7-9 and TRBJ1-4; D ambiguous. Trimming pared 2 bases from V and 8 bases from J, leaving 15 bases between. The CDR3 sequence is 15 residues long. CDR1 and CDR2 (germline): SEHNR, FQNEAQ (reference sequence). CDR3: CASSLRGGMPEKLFF. The DNA for the CDR3 is TGTGCCAGCAGCTTACGGGGAGGGATGCCGGAAAAACTGTTTTTT.

The J gene is TRBJ1-5, the V gene TRBV10-1; TRBD1 is a possible D gene (5 bases). Germline CDR1 reads WNHNN; CDR2 reads SYGVQD (reference sequence). V lost 8 bases and J lost 0, with 14 bases in between. The CDR3 runs to 15 residues. CDR3 sequence reads: CASPPQGASNQPQHF. As DNA, the CDR3 is TGCGCCAGCCCCCCCCAGGGCGCTAGCAATCAGCCCCAGCATTTT.

V usage is TRBV29-1 and J usage is TRBJ2-3; tentatively, D is TRBD2 (6 bases). This CDR3 is built from 12 residues. Germline V CDR1 and CDR2: SQVTM, ANQGSEA. CDR3 DNA sequence: TGCAGTCTGGGAGGAGGCGGGGATACGCAGTATTTT. Translation: CSLGGGGDTQYF.

The genes are TRBV7-9 and TRBJ1-2; weak D call: TRBD1 (5 bases). CDR3 length: 16 residues. CDR1 SEHNR and CDR2 FQNEAQ come from the germline V gene (reference sequence). The V end lost 2 bases, the J end lost 0 bases, and 13 bases lay between the germline ends. This CDR3 is CASSLTGGFTNYGYTF. CDR3 bases: TGTGCCAGCAGCTTAACGGGGGGGTTTACTAACTATGGCTACACCTTC.

The count of this clone is one. The chain employs TRBV7-9 and TRBJ1-4, with D hard to call. This CDR3 is built from 15 residues. Germline V lookup: CDR1 SEHNR, CDR2 FQNEAQ (reference sequence). The V end was cut by 4 bases, the J end by 0 bases, with 9 bases between. The CDR3 loop reads CASSSGDATNEKLFF. The CDR3 region has the DNA TGTGCCAGCAGCTCTGGAGACGCAACTAATGAAAAACTGTTTTTT.

As concerns this clone: At the DNA level, this CDR3 is encoded by other sequences in the same sample as well. V usage is TRBV5-1 and J usage is TRBJ2-7; 9 nucleotides align to TRBD1. V was pared by 3 bases and J by 7 bases, with 17 bases of the junction left unmatched. The CDR3 loop spans 17 amino acids. The V gene's germline CDR1 is SGHRS and CDR2 YFSETQ. Here the CDR3 reads CASSSLPARDRVVEQYF. The DNA for the CDR3 is TGCGCCAGCAGCTCACTTCCGGCCAGGGACAGGGTTGTTGAGCAGTACTTC.